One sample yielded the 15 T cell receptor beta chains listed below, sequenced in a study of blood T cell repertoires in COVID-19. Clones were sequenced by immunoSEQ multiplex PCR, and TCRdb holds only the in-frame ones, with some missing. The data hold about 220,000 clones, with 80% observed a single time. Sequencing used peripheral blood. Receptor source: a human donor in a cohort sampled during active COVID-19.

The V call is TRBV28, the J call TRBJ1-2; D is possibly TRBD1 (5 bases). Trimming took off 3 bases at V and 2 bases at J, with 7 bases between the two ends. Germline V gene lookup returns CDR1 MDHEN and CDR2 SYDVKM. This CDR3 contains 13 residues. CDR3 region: CASSLPGNYGYTF. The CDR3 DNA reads TGTGCCAGCAGTTTGCCAGGGAACTATGGCTACACCTTC.

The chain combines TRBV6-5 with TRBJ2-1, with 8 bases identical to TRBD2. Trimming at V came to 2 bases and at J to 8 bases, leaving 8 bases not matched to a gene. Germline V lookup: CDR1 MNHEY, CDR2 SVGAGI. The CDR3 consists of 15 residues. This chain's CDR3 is CASSYISGTFDEQFF. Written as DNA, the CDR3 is TGTGCCAGCAGTTACATTAGCGGGACATTCGATGAGCAGTTCTTC.

As DNA, the CDR3 is TGTGCCAGCAGCTTAAGACGCGGCGGACAGTACTCCTACGAGCAGTACTTC. Translating it yields CASSLRRGGQYSYEQYF. This chain links TRBV7-9 with TRBJ2-7, with D perhaps matching TRBD1 (6 bases). Germline loops: CDR1 SEHNR, CDR2 FQNEAQ (reference sequence). The CDR3 runs to 17 residues. V was clipped by 2 bases and J by 0 bases, with 17 bases between them.

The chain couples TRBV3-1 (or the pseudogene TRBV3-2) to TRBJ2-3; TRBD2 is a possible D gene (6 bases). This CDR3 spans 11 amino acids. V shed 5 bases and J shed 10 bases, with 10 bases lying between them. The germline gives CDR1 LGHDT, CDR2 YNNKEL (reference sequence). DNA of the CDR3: TGTGCCAGCAGCACGACTAGGGCGCAGTATTTT. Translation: CASSTTRAQYF.

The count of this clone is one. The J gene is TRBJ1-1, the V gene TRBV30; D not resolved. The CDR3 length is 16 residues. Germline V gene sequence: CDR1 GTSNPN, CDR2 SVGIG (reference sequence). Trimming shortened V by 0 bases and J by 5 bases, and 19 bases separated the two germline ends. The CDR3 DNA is TGTGCCTGGAGTGTACCCGCAAGGGAGCTATCGACTGAAGCTTTCTTT. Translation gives CAWSVPARELSTEAFF. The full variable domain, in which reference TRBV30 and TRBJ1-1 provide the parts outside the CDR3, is SQTIHQWPATLVQPVGSPLSLECTVEGTSNPNLYWYRQAAGRGLQLLFYSVGIGQISSEVPQNLSASRPQDRQFILSSKKLLLSDSGFYLCAWSVPARELSTEAFFGQGTRLTVV.

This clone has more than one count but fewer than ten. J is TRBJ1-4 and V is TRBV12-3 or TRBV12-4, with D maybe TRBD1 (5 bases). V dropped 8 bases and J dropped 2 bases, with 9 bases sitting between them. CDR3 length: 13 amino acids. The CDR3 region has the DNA TGTGCCAGCGCGCGACAGACTAATGAAAAACTGTTTTTT. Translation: CASARQTNEKLFF.

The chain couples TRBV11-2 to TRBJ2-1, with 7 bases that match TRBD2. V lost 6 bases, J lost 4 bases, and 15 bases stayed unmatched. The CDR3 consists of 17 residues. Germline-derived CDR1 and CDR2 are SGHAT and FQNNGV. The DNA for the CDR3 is TGTGCCAGCAGTTACGCTCGGGGGGTCCCACCTTACAATGAGCAGTTCTTC. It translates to CASSYARGVPPYNEQFF.

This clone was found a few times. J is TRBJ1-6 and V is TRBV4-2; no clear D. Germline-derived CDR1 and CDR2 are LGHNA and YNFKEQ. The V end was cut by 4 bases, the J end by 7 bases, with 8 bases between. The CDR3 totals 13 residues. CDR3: CASSPRENSPLHF. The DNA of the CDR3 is TGTGCCAGCAGCCCGAGGGAGAATTCACCCCTCCACTTT.

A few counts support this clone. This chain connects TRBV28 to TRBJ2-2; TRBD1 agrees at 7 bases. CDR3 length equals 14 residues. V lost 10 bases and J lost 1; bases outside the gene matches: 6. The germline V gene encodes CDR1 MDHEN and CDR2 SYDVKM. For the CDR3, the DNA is TGTGCCATCAGGGGGACACTGAACACCGGGGAGCTGTTTTTT. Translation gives CAIRGTLNTGELFF.

CDR3 nucleotides: TGCGCCAGCAGCCTCAACGGACAGAGCTTGAACACTGAAGCTTTCTTT. As protein: CASSLNGQSLNTEAFF. V and J are TRBV5-1 and TRBJ1-1; D is possibly TRBD1 (6 bases). Per the germline V gene, CDR1 is SGHRS and CDR2 is YFSETQ. The CDR3 covers 16 residues. V lost 4 bases and J lost 0, with 16 bases in between. Supplemented by reference TRBV5-1 and TRBJ1-1, the full variable domain reads KAGVTQTPRYLIKTRGQQVTLSCSPISGHRSVSWYQQTPGQGLQFLFEYFSETQRNKGNFPGRFSGRQFSNSRSEMNVSTLELGDSALYLCASSLNGQSLNTEAFFGQGTRLTVV.

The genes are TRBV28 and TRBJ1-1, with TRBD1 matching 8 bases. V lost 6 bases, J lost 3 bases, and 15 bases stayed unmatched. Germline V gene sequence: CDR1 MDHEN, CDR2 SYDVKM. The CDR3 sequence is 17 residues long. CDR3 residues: CASSLWTGNRRDTEAFF. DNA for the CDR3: TGTGCCAGCAGCCTCTGGACAGGGAACCGCCGGGACACTGAAGCTTTCTTT. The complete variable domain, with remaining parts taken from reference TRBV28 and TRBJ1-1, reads DVKVTQSSRYLVKRTGEKVFLECVQDMDHENMFWYRQDPGLGLRLIYFSYDVKMKEKGDIPEGYSVSREKKERFSLILESASTNQTSMYLCASSLWTGNRRDTEAFFGQGTRLTVV.

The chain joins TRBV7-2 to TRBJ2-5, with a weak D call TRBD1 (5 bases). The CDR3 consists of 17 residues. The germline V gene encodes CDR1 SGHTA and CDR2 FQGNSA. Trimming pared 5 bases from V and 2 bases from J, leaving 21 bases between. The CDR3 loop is CASSLRFTSQGQETQYF. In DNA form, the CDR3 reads TGTGCCAGCAGCCTCCGATTTACCAGCCAGGGTCAAGAGACCCAGTACTTC.

CDR3 sequence: CASSEFRTGVNQPQHF. DNA of the CDR3: TGTGCCAGCAGTGAATTTCGGACAGGGGTAAATCAGCCCCAGCATTTT. This chain links TRBV2 with TRBJ1-5; the match to TRBD1 covers 9 bases. Germline V gene lookup returns CDR1 SNHLY and CDR2 FYNNEI. This CDR3 comprises 16 residues. V shed 2 bases, J shed 4 bases, and the junction held 6 bases outside the gene matches.

CDR3 region: CASSLTGGENQPQHF. CDR3 nucleotides: TGTGCCAGCAGTTTGACAGGGGGCGAAAATCAGCCCCAGCATTTT. The chain uses TRBV27 and TRBJ1-5; 10 nucleotides agree with TRBD1. J was trimmed by 4 bases and V by 3 bases; bases with no gene match: 3. This CDR3 comprises 15 residues. CDR1 MNHEY and CDR2 SMNVEV come from the germline V gene (reference sequence).

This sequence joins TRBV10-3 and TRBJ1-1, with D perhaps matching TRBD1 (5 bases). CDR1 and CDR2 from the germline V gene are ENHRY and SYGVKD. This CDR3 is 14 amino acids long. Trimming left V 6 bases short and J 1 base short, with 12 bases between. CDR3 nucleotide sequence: TGTGCCATCAGGGCCATAGGGGAGAACACTGAAGCTTTCTTT. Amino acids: CAIRAIGENTEAFF.